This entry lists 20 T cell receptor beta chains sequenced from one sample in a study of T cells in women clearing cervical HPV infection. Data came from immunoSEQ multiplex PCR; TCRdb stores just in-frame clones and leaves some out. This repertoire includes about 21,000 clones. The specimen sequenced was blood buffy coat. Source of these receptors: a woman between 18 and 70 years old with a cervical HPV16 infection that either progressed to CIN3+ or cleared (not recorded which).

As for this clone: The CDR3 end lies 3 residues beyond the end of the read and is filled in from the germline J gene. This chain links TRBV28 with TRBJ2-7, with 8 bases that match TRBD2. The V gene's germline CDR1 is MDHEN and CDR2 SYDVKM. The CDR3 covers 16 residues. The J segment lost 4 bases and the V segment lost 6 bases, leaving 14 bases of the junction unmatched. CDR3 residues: CASSPTFSGKGYEQYF. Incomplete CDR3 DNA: TGTGCCAGCAGCCCTACATTTAGCGGGAAGGGATACGAG.

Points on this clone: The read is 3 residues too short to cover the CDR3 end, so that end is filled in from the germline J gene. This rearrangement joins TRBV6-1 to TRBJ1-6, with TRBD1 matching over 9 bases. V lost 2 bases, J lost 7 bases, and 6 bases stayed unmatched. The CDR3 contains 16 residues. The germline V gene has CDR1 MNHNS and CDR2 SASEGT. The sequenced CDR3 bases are TGTGCCAGCAGTGAATGGGGACAGGGAGGGAATTCACCC. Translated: CASSEWGQGGNSP. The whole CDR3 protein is CASSEWGQGGNSPLHF.

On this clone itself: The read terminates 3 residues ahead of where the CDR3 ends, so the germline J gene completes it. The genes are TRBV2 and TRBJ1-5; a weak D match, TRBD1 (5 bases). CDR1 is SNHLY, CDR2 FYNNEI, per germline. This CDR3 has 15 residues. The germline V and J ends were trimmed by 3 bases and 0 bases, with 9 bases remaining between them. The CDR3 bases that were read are TGTGCCAGCAGTGAGGGGCAGTATAGCAATCAGCCC. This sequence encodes CASSEGQYSNQP. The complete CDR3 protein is CASSEGQYSNQPQHF.

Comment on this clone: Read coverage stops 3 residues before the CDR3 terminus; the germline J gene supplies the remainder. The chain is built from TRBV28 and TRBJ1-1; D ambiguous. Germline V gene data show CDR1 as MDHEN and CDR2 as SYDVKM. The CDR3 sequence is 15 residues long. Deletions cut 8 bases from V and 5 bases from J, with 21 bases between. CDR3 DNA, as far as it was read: TGTGCCAGCCATGAAGCGGGAGGAAAGGGAACTGAA. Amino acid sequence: CASHEAGGKGTE. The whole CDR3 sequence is CASHEAGGKGTEAFF.

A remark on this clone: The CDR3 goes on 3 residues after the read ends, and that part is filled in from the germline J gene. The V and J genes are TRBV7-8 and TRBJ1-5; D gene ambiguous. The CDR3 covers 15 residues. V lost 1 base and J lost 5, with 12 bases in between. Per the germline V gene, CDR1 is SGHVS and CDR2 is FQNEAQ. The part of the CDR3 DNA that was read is TGTGCCAGCAGCTTAGATCGGGTATTAGATCAGCCC. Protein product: CASSLDRVLDQP. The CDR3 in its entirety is CASSLDRVLDQPQHF.

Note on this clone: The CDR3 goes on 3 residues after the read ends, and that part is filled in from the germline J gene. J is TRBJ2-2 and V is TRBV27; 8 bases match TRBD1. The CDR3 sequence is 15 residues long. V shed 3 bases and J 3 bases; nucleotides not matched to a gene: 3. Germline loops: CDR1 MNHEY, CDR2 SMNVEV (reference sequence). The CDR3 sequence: CASSFRGLYTGELFF. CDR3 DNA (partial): TGTGCCAGCAGTTTCAGGGGGCTTTACACCGGGGAG.

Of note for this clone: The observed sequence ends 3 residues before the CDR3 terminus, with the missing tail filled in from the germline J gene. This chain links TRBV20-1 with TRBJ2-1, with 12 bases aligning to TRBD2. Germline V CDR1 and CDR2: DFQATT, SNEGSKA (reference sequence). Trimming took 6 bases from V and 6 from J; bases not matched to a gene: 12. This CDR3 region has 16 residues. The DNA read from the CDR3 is TGCAGTGCCCTAAGGGCTAGCGGGAGGGCAAGCAATGAG. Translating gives CSALRASGRASNE. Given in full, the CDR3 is CSALRASGRASNEQFF.

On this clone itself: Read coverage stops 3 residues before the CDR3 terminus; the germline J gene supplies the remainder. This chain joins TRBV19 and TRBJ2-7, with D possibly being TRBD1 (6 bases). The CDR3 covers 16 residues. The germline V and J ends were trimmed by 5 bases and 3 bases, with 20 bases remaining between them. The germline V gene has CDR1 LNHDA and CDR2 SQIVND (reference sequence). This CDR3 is CASSPFDRQVIYEQYF. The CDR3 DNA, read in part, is TGTGCCAGTAGTCCCTTCGACAGACAGGTAATCTACGAG.

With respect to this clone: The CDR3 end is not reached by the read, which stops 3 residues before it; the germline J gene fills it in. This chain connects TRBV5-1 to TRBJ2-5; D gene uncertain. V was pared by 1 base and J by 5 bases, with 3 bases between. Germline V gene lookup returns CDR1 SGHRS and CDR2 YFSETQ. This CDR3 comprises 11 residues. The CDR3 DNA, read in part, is TGCGCCAGCAGCTTGAGGGAGACC. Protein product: CASSLRET. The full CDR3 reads CASSLRETQYF.

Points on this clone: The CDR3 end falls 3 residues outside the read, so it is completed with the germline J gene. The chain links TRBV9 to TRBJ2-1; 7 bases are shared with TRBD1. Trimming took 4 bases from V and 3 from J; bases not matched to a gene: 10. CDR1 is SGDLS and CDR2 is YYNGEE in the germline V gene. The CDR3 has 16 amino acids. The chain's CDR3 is CASSSRDRVNYNEQFF. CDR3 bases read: TGTGCCAGCAGCTCTCGAGACAGGGTAAACTACAATGAG.

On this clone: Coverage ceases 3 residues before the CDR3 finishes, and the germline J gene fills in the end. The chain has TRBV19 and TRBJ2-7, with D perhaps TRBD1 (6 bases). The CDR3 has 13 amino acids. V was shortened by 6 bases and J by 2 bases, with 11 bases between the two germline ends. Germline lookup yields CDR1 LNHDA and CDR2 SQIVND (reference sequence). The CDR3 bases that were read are TGTGCCAGTAGCAAGGGGGTGGCCTACGAG. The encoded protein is CASSKGVAYE. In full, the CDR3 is CASSKGVAYEQYF.

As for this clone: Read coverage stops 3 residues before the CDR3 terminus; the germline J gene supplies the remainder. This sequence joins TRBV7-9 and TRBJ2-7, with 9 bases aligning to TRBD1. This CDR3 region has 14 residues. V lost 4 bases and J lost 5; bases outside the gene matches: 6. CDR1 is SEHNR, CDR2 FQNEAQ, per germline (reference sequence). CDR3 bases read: TGTGCCAGCAGCTCAACAGGGGGCGACGACGAG. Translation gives CASSSTGGDDE. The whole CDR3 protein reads CASSSTGGDDEQYF.

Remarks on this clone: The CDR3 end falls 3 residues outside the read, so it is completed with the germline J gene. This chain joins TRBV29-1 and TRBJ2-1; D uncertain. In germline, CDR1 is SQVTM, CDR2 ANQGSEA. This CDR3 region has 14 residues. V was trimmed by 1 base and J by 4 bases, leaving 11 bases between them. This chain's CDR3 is CSVEGRVSYNEQFF. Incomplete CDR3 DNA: TGCAGCGTTGAAGGTCGCGTCTCTTACAATGAG.

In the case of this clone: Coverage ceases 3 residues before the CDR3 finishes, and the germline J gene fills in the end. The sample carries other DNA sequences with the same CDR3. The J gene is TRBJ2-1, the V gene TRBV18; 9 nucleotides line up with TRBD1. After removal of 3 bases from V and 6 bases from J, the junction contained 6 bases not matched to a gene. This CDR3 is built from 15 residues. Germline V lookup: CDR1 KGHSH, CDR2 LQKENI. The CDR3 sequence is CASSPRDRDGNEQFF. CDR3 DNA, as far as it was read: TGTGCCAGCTCACCCCGGGACAGGGACGGCAATGAG.

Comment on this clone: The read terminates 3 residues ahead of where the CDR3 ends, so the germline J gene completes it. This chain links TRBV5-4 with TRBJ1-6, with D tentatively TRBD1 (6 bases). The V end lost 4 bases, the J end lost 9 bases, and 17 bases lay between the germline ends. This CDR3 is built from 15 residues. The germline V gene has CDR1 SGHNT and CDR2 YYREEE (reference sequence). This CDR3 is CASSATTGRFSPLHF. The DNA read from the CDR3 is TGTGCCAGCAGCGCGACGACAGGCCGGTTTTCACCC.

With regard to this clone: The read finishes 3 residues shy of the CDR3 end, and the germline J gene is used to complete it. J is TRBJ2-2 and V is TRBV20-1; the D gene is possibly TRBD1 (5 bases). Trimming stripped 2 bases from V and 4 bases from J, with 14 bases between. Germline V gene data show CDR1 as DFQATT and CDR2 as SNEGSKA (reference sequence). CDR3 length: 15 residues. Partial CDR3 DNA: TGCAGTGCTAGATGGAAGGGGTGGGGCACCGGGGAG. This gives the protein CSARWKGWGTGE. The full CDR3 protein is CSARWKGWGTGELFF.

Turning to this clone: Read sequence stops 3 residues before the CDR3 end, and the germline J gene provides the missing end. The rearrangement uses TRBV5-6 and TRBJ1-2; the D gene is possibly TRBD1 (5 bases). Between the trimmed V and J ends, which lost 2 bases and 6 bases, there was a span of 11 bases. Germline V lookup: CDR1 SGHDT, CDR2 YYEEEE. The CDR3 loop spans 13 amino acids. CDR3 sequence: CASSFRGGNGYTF. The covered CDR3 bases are TGTGCCAGCAGCTTTAGGGGAGGCAATGGC.

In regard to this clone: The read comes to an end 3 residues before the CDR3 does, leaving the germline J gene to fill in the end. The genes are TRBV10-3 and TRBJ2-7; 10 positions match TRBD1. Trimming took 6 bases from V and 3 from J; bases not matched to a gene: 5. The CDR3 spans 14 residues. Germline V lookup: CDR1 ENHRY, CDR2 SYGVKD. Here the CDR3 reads CAIRRTGGDYEQYF. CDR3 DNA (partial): TGTGCCATCAGAAGGACAGGGGGAGACTACGAG.

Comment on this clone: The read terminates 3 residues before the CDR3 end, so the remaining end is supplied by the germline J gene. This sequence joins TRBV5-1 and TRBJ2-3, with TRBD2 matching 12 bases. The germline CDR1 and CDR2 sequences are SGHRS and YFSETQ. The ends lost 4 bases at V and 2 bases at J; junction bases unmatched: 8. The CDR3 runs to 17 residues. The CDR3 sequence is CASSERTSGTFTDTQYF. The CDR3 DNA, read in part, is TGCGCCAGCAGCGAACGGACTAGCGGGACCTTCACAGATACG.

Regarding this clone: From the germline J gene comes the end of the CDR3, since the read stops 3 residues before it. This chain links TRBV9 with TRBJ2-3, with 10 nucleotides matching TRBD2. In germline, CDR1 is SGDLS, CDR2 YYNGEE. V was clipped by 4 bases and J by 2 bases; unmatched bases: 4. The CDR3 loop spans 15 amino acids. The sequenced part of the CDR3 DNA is TGTGCCAGCAGCAAACTAGCGGGGCCCACAGATACG. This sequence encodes CASSKLAGPTDT. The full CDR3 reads CASSKLAGPTDTQYF.